These T cell receptor beta chains were read from a single sample in a study of blood T cell repertoires in COVID-19. Measured with immunoSEQ multiplex PCR; TCRdb has only the in-frame clones, and not every one. The sample holds about 240,000 clones, 82% seen once. The source material was peripheral blood. All receptors derive from a woman aged 55-69 years with active or convalescent COVID-19. Both conserved end residues are part of each CDR3. The D gene is left open where the match is weak. Clone size is shown for a subset of rows, as once, few, many or a class of expanded clone.

j_call v_call d_call clone_size cdr3_aa cdr3_nt
TRBJ2-4 TRBV7-9 . many CASTTALAKNIQYF TGTGCCAGCACCACAGCACTAGCCAAAAACATTCAGTACTTC
TRBJ2-6 TRBV30 . . CAWRGLSSGANVLTF TGTGCCTGGAGGGGGCTTAGCTCTGGGGCCAACGTCCTGACTTTC
TRBJ2-3 TRBV7-9 . . CASSPGEAYTDTQYF TGTGCCAGCAGCCCCGGGGAGGCCTACACAGATACGCAGTATTTT
TRBJ2-7 TRBV28 . . CASRWGVEQYF TGTGCCAGCAGGTGGGGGGTCGAGCAGTACTTC
TRBJ2-2 TRBV5-1 . few CASSSPGGGLWSGELFF TGCGCCAGCAGCTCGCCTGGGGGGGGCCTCTGGAGCGGGGAGCTGTTTTTT
TRBJ2-1 TRBV10-3 . . CAISSRGYEQFF TGTGCCATCAGTTCCAGGGGCTATGAGCAGTTCTTC
TRBJ1-1 TRBV23-1 . . CASKGPGGGRFDSDEAFF TGCGCCAGCAAAGGGCCGGGTGGGGGGAGATTCGATTCAGATGAAGCTTTCTTT
TRBJ1-5 TRBV19 . few CASSIYRGSNQPQHF TGTGCCAGTAGTATTTATAGGGGGAGCAATCAGCCCCAGCATTTT
TRBJ2-2 TRBV15 . . CATSSTGLPNTGELFF TGTGCCACCAGCAGTACAGGGCTCCCGAACACCGGGGAGCTGTTTTTT
TRBJ2-1 TRBV10-3 . . CATQEREDRPSEQFF TGTGCCACCCAAGAGCGAGAAGACAGGCCTAGCGAGCAGTTCTTC
TRBJ1-2 TRBV19 TRBD1 . CASRRRPDRGRVYGYTF TGTGCCAGTAGACGCCGACCCGACAGGGGGCGCGTCTATGGCTACACCTTC
TRBJ1-2 TRBV25-1 . . CASNGELGGYTF TGTGCCAGCAACGGGGAATTAGGTGGCTACACCTTC
TRBJ1-2 TRBV12-3/TRBV12-4 . . CASSLAGVGYTF TGTGCCAGCAGTTTAGCAGGGGTTGGCTACACCTTC
TRBJ2-3 TRBV24-1 . . CATSAAVPDTQYF TGTGCCACCAGCGCCGCAGTCCCCGATACGCAGTATTTT
TRBJ2-3 TRBV4-1 TRBD2 . CASSHPRGTSGGTSTDTQYF TGCGCCAGCAGCCACCCCCGGGGGACTAGCGGGGGGACAAGCACAGATACGCAGTATTTT
TRBJ2-3 TRBV11-2 . . CASSWKPGLNTDTQYF TGTGCCAGCAGTTGGAAGCCGGGACTTAACACAGATACGCAGTATTTT
TRBJ2-7 TRBV2 TRBD1 . CASSLGGQGAGEQYF TGTGCCAGCAGTCTTGGGGGACAGGGGGCGGGCGAGCAGTACTTC
TRBJ1-5 TRBV3-1/TRBV3-2 . . CASSQDPVIQPQHF TGTGCCAGCAGCCAAGATCCGGTAATTCAGCCCCAGCATTTT
TRBJ1-3 TRBV4-3 . . CASSQDLSSGNTIYF TGCGCCAGCAGCCAAGATCTAAGCTCTGGAAACACCATATATTTT
TRBJ2-7 TRBV5-4 TRBD1 . CASSFGQGQSYEQYF TGTGCCAGCAGCTTCGGACAGGGCCAATCCTACGAGCAGTACTTC
TRBJ1-1 TRBV27 . once CASSLQGRNTEAFF TGTGCCAGCAGTTTACAGGGGAGGAACACTGAAGCTTTCTTT
TRBJ1-6 TRBV27 . . CASSPQGSPLHF TGTGCCAGCAGTCCACAGGGCTCACCCCTCCACTTT
TRBJ1-2 TRBV4-1 TRBD1 . CASSPDRGTYGYTF TGCGCCAGCAGCCCTGACAGGGGAACCTATGGCTACACCTTC
TRBJ2-1 TRBV4-1 TRBD1 once CASSRDRGSNEQFF TGCGCCAGCAGCCGAGACAGGGGGTCGAATGAGCAGTTCTTC
TRBJ2-2 TRBV23-1 TRBD1 . CASFRTGWRKNTGELFF TGCGCCAGCTTTCGGACAGGTTGGCGAAAGAACACCGGGGAGCTGTTTTTT
TRBJ2-3 TRBV7-8 TRBD1 . CASSSTTGADTQYF TGTGCCAGCAGCTCTACTACAGGGGCAGATACGCAGTATTTT
TRBJ2-2 TRBV19 . . CASRGHMNTGELFF TGTGCCAGTAGAGGACATATGAACACCGGGGAGCTGTTTTTT
TRBJ1-1 TRBV2 . . CASRWGDPAEAFF TGTGCCAGCAGATGGGGGGATCCGGCTGAAGCTTTCTTT
TRBJ2-1 TRBV5-1 TRBD2 . CASSWELAGGWGNEQFF TGCGCCAGCAGCTGGGAACTAGCGGGGGGATGGGGCAATGAGCAGTTCTTC